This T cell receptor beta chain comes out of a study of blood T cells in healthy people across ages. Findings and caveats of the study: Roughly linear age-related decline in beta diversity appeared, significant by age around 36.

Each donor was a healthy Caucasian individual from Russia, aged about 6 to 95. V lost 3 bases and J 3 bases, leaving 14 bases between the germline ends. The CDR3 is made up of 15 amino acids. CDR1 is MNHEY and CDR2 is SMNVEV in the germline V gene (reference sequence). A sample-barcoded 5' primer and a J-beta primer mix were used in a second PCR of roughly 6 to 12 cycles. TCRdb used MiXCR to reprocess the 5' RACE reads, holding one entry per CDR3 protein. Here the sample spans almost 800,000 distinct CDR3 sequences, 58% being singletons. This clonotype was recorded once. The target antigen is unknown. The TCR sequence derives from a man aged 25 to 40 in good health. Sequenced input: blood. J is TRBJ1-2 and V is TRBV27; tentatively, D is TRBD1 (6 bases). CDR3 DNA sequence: TGTGCCAGCAGTTTCACAGGGAGTAGGGACTATGGCTACACCTTC. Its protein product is CASSFTGSRDYGYTF.